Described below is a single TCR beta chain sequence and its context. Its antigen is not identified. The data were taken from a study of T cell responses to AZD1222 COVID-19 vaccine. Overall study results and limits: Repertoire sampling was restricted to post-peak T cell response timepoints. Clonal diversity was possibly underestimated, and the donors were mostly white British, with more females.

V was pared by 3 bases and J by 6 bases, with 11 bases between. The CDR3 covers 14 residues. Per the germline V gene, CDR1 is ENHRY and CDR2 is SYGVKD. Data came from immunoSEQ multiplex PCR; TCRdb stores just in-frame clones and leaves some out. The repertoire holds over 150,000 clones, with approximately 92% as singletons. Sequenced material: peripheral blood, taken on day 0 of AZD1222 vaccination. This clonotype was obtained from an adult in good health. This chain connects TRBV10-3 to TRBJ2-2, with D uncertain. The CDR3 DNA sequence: TGTGCCATCAGTGAAGGTTTCCCCCCCGGGGAGCTGTTTTTT. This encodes CAISEGFPPGELFF.